This T cell receptor beta chain was documented in a study of OX40 agonist ivuxolimab in advanced cancers. Study context: Ivuxolimab doses were 0.01, 0.1, 0.3, 1.5, 3 or 10 mg/kg every 2 weeks. Partial responses were achieved by three patients: one hepatocellular carcinoma, two cutaneous melanoma. Findings and limits, study-wide: Circulating CD4+ and CD8+ T cells showed clonal expansion by week 6 at 0.1 to 3.0 mg/kg. Expanded clones tended on average to be more numerous among CD8+ T cells than CD4+.

Comment on this clone: What it binds is unknown.

The protocol was immunoSEQ multiplex PCR, while the TCRdb copy is restricted to in-frame clones and leaves out a portion. In the table there are just over 80,000 clones, roughly 87% of which are singletons. The germline gives CDR1 KGHSH, CDR2 LQKENI. The CDR3 runs 14 residues. Deletions cut 3 bases from V and 0 bases from J, with 8 bases between. The source material was CD4+ or CD8+ T cells sorted from blood, sampled in a trial of the OX40 agonist ivuxolimab. The genes are TRBV18 and TRBJ1-1; TRBD1 is a possible D gene (5 bases). This clonotype was obtained from an adult with an advanced solid tumor such as melanoma, head and neck, liver or kidney cancer. CDR3 bases: TGTGCCAGCTCACCCGGACACATGAACACTGAAGCTTTCTTT. Its translation: CASSPGHMNTEAFF.